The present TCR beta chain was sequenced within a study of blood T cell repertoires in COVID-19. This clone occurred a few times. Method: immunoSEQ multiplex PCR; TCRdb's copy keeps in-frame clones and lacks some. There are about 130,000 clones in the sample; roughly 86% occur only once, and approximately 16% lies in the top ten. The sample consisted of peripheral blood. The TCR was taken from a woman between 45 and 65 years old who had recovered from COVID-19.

CDR3 nucleotide sequence: TGTGCCAGCTCGGAGGGTACCGGGGAGCTGTTTTTT. Translating it yields CASSEGTGELFF. V gene TRBV18 combines with J gene TRBJ2-2; D is perhaps TRBD2 (6 bases). In germline, CDR1 is KGHSH, CDR2 LQKENI. The V end lost 6 bases, the J end lost 5 bases, and 7 bases lay between the germline ends. The CDR3 covers 12 residues.